This T cell receptor beta chain was sequenced in a study of identical twins. Study-level findings and limits: Models underestimated TCR alpha sharing (out-of-frame) in monozygotic twins.

Template switching created a universal primer site, and the cDNA included unique molecular identifiers. MiXCR, applied by TCRdb to the 5' RACE reads, yields one record per CDR3 protein. This table has some 1,700,000 distinct CDR3 sequences, roughly a third appearing once. In its sample, this clonotype was seen many times. Its specificity is unknown. The CDR3 totals 14 residues. The trim removed 6 bases at V and 2 bases at J, leaving 3 bases unmatched. The clonotype was recovered from a newborn girl in good health. V is TRBV12-3 or TRBV12-4 and J is TRBJ2-3; 9 bases agree with TRBD1. Sequencing input: cord blood. CDR3 protein: CASSRDRATDTQYF. The CDR3 bases are TGTGCCAGCAGCCGGGACAGGGCCACAGATACGCAGTATTTT.